The 23 T cell receptor beta chains presented below share a single source sample, sequenced in a study of long-term antiretroviral therapy in people with HIV (dated by TCRdb to 2021 to 2024). The immunoSEQ hsTCRB v3.0 assay was used at survey level resolution for TRB variable region sequencing. Here the immuneACCESS table is served through TCRdb, limited to in-frame sequences with V and J called. Missing clones are a known gap in these copies; in checked studies unresolved V genes cover under half, and the rest lacks a known reason. The sample table lists 15,000 to 20,000 clones, 60% to 85% of them with a count of one. The top ten clones comprise around 6.6% of the sample. Sequencing was performed on unsorted PBMCs, taken at the start of antiretroviral therapy, before treatment. The origin of the receptors is a man between 18 and 35 years old with HIV.

The CDR3 DNA sequence: TGCGCCAGCAGTGAGGGCGGGAGGCAAACCTACGAGCAGTACTTC. The encoded protein is CASSEGGRQTYEQYF. The V call is TRBV10-1, the J call TRBJ2-7; TRBD2 agrees at 8 bases. V shed 2 bases and J 2 bases; nucleotides not matched to a gene: 5. Germline-derived CDR1 and CDR2 are WNHNN and SYGVQD (reference sequence). The CDR3 extends over 15 amino acids.

This clone was found a few times. This chain connects TRBV4-3 to TRBJ1-2; 9 bases align to TRBD1. V was pared by 6 bases and J by 5 bases, with 7 bases of the junction left unmatched. The germline V gene has CDR1 LGHNA and CDR2 YSLEER. The CDR3 extends over 14 amino acids. The CDR3 sequence is CASSPDRGWYGYTF. The DNA of the CDR3 is TGCGCCAGCAGTCCGGACAGGGGTTGGTATGGCTACACCTTC.

The V call is TRBV28, the J call TRBJ1-5; no reliable D call. The CDR3 has 14 residues. V was clipped by 5 bases and J by 6 bases, with 14 bases between them. Germline values: CDR1 MDHEN, CDR2 SYDVKM. CDR3 residues: CASSPSSLGQPQHF. Here the CDR3 DNA reads TGTGCCAGCAGTCCCTCCTCCCTGGGTCAGCCCCAGCATTTT.

This chain uses TRBV4-3 with TRBJ2-7; 9 bases agree with TRBD1. CDR1 and CDR2 (germline): LGHNA, YSLEER. The CDR3 length is 16 residues. V lost 1 base, J lost 4 bases, and 8 bases stayed unmatched. The CDR3 region has the DNA TGCGCCAGCAGCCAAGGGGTCGGGACAGGGATTTACGAGCAGTACTTC. Protein product: CASSQGVGTGIYEQYF.

V is TRBV7-2 and J is TRBJ2-1, with unresolved D. The ends were cut back, 3 bases at V and 6 bases at J, with 6 bases in the middle. Germline CDR1 and CDR2: SGHTA and FQGNSA. This CDR3 has 12 residues. CDR3 region: CASSLPGNEQFF. The CDR3 DNA sequence: TGTGCCAGCAGCTTGCCAGGCAATGAGCAGTTCTTC.

V and J are TRBV2 and TRBJ1-4; a weak D match, TRBD1 (5 bases). The CDR3 extends over 13 amino acids. CDR1 and CDR2 from the germline V gene are SNHLY and FYNNEI. V was trimmed by 5 bases and J by 7 bases, leaving 11 bases between them. The CDR3 sequence: CASSPGRGEKLFF. The CDR3 DNA reads TGTGCCAGCAGTCCGGGACGAGGTGAAAAACTGTTTTTT.

The J gene is TRBJ2-1, the V gene TRBV5-8; 7 bases line up with TRBD1. CDR3 length equals 13 residues. With 3 bases clipped from V and 6 bases from J, the junction kept 3 bases outside the gene matches. CDR1 and CDR2 from the germline V gene are SGHTS and YDEGEE. The CDR3 sequence: CASSYAGGNEQFF. The CDR3 DNA reads as TGTGCCAGCAGCTACGCAGGGGGCAATGAGCAGTTCTTC.

The rearrangement links TRBV4-1 to TRBJ1-3, with D uncertain. The ends were cut back, 4 bases at V and 0 bases at J, with 16 bases in the middle. Germline V CDR1 and CDR2: MGHRA, YSYEKL. The CDR3 extends over 17 amino acids. The CDR3 DNA reads as TGCGCCAGCAGCCCGAAGATCGGATTTTACTCTGGAAACACCATATATTTT. Its protein product is CASSPKIGFYSGNTIYF.

The chain joins TRBV7-8 to TRBJ2-1; D is perhaps TRBD2 (6 bases). V lost 6 bases and J lost 0, with 21 bases in between. Germline CDR1 and CDR2: SGHVS and FQNEAQ. This CDR3 has 18 residues. CDR3 nucleotide sequence: TGTGCCAGCAGTACCCTAGGCCTTAGGCGGGGCTCCTACAATGAGCAGTTCTTC. Amino acid sequence: CASSTLGLRRGSYNEQFF.

By sample share, this clone is medium-sized. This rearrangement joins TRBV25-1 to TRBJ2-3; D remains ambiguous. Germline CDR1 is MGHDK and CDR2 is SYGVNS. The CDR3 runs 11 residues. Trimming took off 5 bases at V and 2 bases at J, with 2 bases between the two ends. CDR3 DNA: TGTGCCAGCAGTTACACAGATACGCAGTATTTT. Its translation is CASSYTDTQYF.

The chain recombines TRBV5-5 with TRBJ2-7, with D possibly being TRBD1 (5 bases). Between the trimmed V and J ends, which lost 0 bases and 2 bases, there was a span of 12 bases. The CDR3 runs 15 residues. Germline CDR1 and CDR2: SGHKS and YYEKEE (reference sequence). CDR3 loop: CASSLDRGRTYEQYF. CDR3 DNA: TGTGCCAGCAGCTTGGATAGGGGTCGGACCTACGAGCAGTACTTC.

The V call is TRBV30, the J call TRBJ2-3, with D possibly matching TRBD1 (5 bases). In germline, CDR1 is GTSNPN, CDR2 SVGIG (reference sequence). With 3 bases removed from V and 1 base from J, the gap between germline ends came to 14 bases. This CDR3 is 15 amino acids long. CDR3 nucleotide sequence: TGTGCCTGGAGCGGCCGCAGGGTTCGCACAGATACGCAGTATTTT. Translating gives CAWSGRRVRTDTQYF.

This rearrangement joins TRBV19 to TRBJ1-1, with D maybe TRBD1 (5 bases). Trimming took off 5 bases at V and 2 bases at J, with 12 bases between the two ends. This CDR3 has 14 amino acids. CDR1 LNHDA and CDR2 SQIVND come from the germline V gene (reference sequence). Here the CDR3 DNA reads TGTGCCAGTAGTTTCGGGACGGCCAACACTGAAGCTTTCTTT. Residues: CASSFGTANTEAFF.

The chain joins TRBV5-4 to TRBJ2-5, with D unclear. CDR1 and CDR2 (germline): SGHNT, YYREEE (reference sequence). This CDR3 region has 13 residues. V was clipped by 4 bases and J by 1 base, with 8 bases between them. The CDR3 spells CASSPIVQETQYF. DNA of the CDR3: TGTGCCAGCAGCCCCATTGTCCAAGAGACCCAGTACTTC.

The chain links TRBV19 to TRBJ2-1, with D perhaps TRBD1 (6 bases). Germline lookup yields CDR1 LNHDA and CDR2 SQIVND (reference sequence). V was pared by 4 bases and J by 8 bases, with 12 bases between. The CDR3 is made up of 13 amino acids. CDR3 bases: TGTGCCAGTAGTACCACAGGGAGCTATGAGCAGTTCTTC. Translated: CASSTTGSYEQFF.

The J gene is TRBJ2-3, the V gene TRBV29-1; D is unresolved. Between the trimmed V and J ends, which lost 4 bases and 3 bases, there was a span of 5 bases. The CDR3 runs 11 residues. Per germline, CDR1 SQVTM and CDR2 ANQGSEA. The CDR3 DNA reads as TGCAGCGTTGTGGGTACAGATACGCAGTATTTT. It yields the protein CSVVGTDTQYF.

The chain recombines TRBV5-8 with TRBJ1-2, with D perhaps TRBD1 (6 bases). Trimming removed 4 bases at V and 7 bases at J, with 17 bases between. Germline V lookup: CDR1 SGHTS, CDR2 YDEGEE. This CDR3 is built from 14 residues. CDR3 protein: CASSPLGGAGGYTF. The CDR3 DNA follows: TGTGCCAGCAGCCCGCTTGGGGGGGCAGGTGGCTACACCTTC.

The CDR3 here is CASSLGQDGKETQYF. The DNA of the CDR3 is TGTGCCAGCAGCTTAGGACAGGACGGAAAAGAGACCCAGTACTTC. The V and J genes are TRBV11-3 and TRBJ2-5, with a tentative D call TRBD1 (6 bases). V gave up 1 base and J gave up 3 bases, with 12 bases separating them. Germline V gene lookup returns CDR1 SGHNT and CDR2 YENEEA. This CDR3 contains 15 residues. The variable domain in full, completed from reference TRBV11-3 and TRBJ2-5, reads EAGVVQSPRYKIIEKKQPVAFWCNPISGHNTLYWYLQNLGQGPELLIRYENEEAVDDSQLPKDRFSAERLKGVDSTLKIQPAELGDSAVYLCASSLGQDGKETQYFGPGTRLLVL.

The chain carries TRBV7-9 and TRBJ2-1; 11 bases align to TRBD2. Germline CDR1 reads SEHNR; CDR2 reads FQNEAQ (reference sequence). V gave up 4 bases and J gave up 10 bases; unmatched junction bases: 9. The CDR3 covers 15 residues. CDR3 sequence reads: CASSSFSGRAGEQFF. CDR3 bases: TGTGCCAGCAGCTCATTTAGCGGGAGGGCCGGGGAGCAGTTCTTC.

The chain employs TRBV11-2 and TRBJ2-7; no definite D call. The germline V and J ends were trimmed by 0 bases and 3 bases, with 12 bases remaining between them. The CDR3 runs 15 residues. From germline, CDR1 is SGHAT and CDR2 FQNNGV. The CDR3 DNA follows: TGTGCCAGCAGCTTAGACCCCCGGCAGGACTACGAGCAGTACTTC. Its translation is CASSLDPRQDYEQYF.

The chain employs TRBV7-9 and TRBJ2-1; 10 bases are a match to TRBD2. V lost 2 bases and J lost 8; bases outside the gene matches: 3. Germline loops: CDR1 SEHNR, CDR2 FQNEAQ (reference sequence). The CDR3 runs to 14 residues. The CDR3 here is CASSLLAGVDEQFF. As DNA, the CDR3 is TGTGCCAGCAGCTTACTAGCGGGAGTGGATGAGCAGTTCTTC.

As DNA, the CDR3 is TGCGCCAGCAGCCAAGAAAGGGGCGGGAGGACGAACACCGGGGAGCTGTTTTTT. It is translated as CASSQERGGRTNTGELFF. The chain recombines TRBV4-3 with TRBJ2-2; TRBD2 matches 8 bases. CDR3 length: 18 residues. V dropped 0 bases and J dropped 0; count of bases not matched to a gene: 6. CDR1 is LGHNA, CDR2 YSLEER, per germline.

V is TRBV5-1 and J is TRBJ2-1; tentatively, D is TRBD1 (6 bases). Germline V CDR1 and CDR2: SGHRS, YFSETQ. Trimming removed 0 bases at V and 12 bases at J, with 16 bases between. CDR3 length: 14 amino acids. The CDR3 loop reads CASSLGSAGDMQFF. The CDR3 region has the DNA TGCGCCAGCAGCTTGGGGTCTGCAGGGGACATGCAGTTCTTC.